The 32 T cell receptor beta chains in this list originate from one sample, sequenced in a study of radiotherapy plus CTLA-4 blockade in lung cancer. The repertoire was sequenced with immunoSEQ multiplex PCR; TCRdb's copy has only in-frame clones and lacks some. Of under 35,000 clones in the sample, around 70% are singletons; the top ten hold roughly 4.5%. Here the sequenced sample was peripheral blood, taken from a patient treated with radiotherapy plus ipilimumab. The receptor source for this set is a human donor with non-small cell lung cancer whose response to radiotherapy plus ipilimumab could not be evaluated.

This CDR3 is CASRMSSYNEQFF. CDR3 bases: TGCGCCAGCAGAATGAGCTCCTACAATGAGCAGTTCTTC. The chain employs TRBV5-1 and TRBJ2-1; unclear D gene. Trimming pared 5 bases from V and 0 bases from J, leaving 6 bases between. Germline V gene data show CDR1 as SGHRS and CDR2 as YFSETQ. This CDR3 has 13 residues.

The chain recombines TRBV5-4 with TRBJ2-4; 11 positions match TRBD1. The CDR3 loop spans 14 amino acids. Unmatched junction bases numbered 5, after V lost 4 bases and J lost 8 bases. Germline values: CDR1 SGHNT, CDR2 YYREEE (reference sequence). The CDR3 sequence is CASSLRTGGYIQYF. The DNA of the CDR3 is TGTGCCAGCAGCCTACGGACAGGGGGCTACATTCAGTACTTC.

The chain carries TRBV5-5 and TRBJ2-1; perhaps TRBD1 as D (5 bases). The length of the CDR3 is 17 residues. V was shortened by 4 bases and J by 4 bases, with 21 bases between the two germline ends. Germline CDR1 SGHKS, CDR2 YYEKEE (reference sequence). In nucleotides, the CDR3 is TGTGCCAGCAGCAGACAGTATGCCCTGACGTCTTACAATGAGCAGTTCTTC. This gives the protein CASSRQYALTSYNEQFF.

This chain joins TRBV13 and TRBJ2-1, with D perhaps TRBD2 (5 bases). CDR1 and CDR2 (germline): PRHDT, FYEKMQ (reference sequence). The CDR3 covers 16 residues. Trimming removed 5 bases at V and 3 bases at J, with 17 bases between. This CDR3 reads CASSPPWGADYNEQFF. The CDR3 DNA sequence: TGTGCCAGCAGCCCCCCATGGGGAGCGGACTACAATGAGCAGTTCTTC.

The chain links TRBV6-1 to TRBJ1-2, with 7 bases fitting TRBD1. This CDR3 has 13 amino acids. J gave up 8 bases and V 6 bases, and 9 bases lay outside the gene matches. Germline V gene sequence: CDR1 MNHNS, CDR2 SASEGT. In DNA form, the CDR3 reads TGTGCCAGCAGCGATCTACAGGGGCTAGGCTACACCTTC. Translating gives CASSDLQGLGYTF.

The J gene is TRBJ2-1, the V gene TRBV28; 7 positions agree with TRBD1. Germline assignment: CDR1 MDHEN and CDR2 SYDVKM. The ends lost 4 bases at V and 15 bases at J; junction bases unmatched: 15. The CDR3 spans 14 residues. For the CDR3, the DNA is TGTGCCAGCAGTTCTGTACAGGGGATCCAAACGCCGTTCTTC. This sequence encodes CASSSVQGIQTPFF.

The chain links TRBV5-1 to TRBJ2-1; no firm D call. Germline CDR1 is SGHRS and CDR2 is YFSETQ. Trimming removed 1 base at V and 5 bases at J, with 7 bases between. CDR3 length: 13 residues. The DNA for the CDR3 is TGCGCCAGCAGCTTGAACACCAACAATGAGCAGTTCTTC. Residues: CASSLNTNNEQFF.

The chain recombines TRBV5-1 with TRBJ1-1; 7 bases align to TRBD1. With V trimmed by 0 bases and J by 5 bases, 4 bases remained unmatched. This CDR3 has 14 amino acids. Germline loops: CDR1 SGHRS, CDR2 YFSETQ. The CDR3 spells CASSLDPGGTEAFF. The DNA for the CDR3 is TGCGCCAGCAGCTTGGACCCAGGGGGAACTGAAGCTTTCTTT.

The table lists this clone with a count of one. The chain joins TRBV6-5 to TRBJ2-7, with 12 positions matching TRBD2. CDR1 and CDR2 from the germline V gene are MNHEY and SVGAGI. J was trimmed by 6 bases and V by 5 bases; bases with no gene match: 8. There are 15 residues in the CDR3. CDR3 amino acids: CASSRLAGVPGEQYF. The CDR3 coding sequence is TGTGCCAGCAGTCGACTAGCGGGAGTTCCCGGCGAGCAGTACTTC.

This chain connects TRBV5-4 to TRBJ1-2, with 7 bases matching TRBD1. Germline CDR1 is SGHNT and CDR2 is YYREEE (reference sequence). V lost 4 bases to trimming and J lost 3 bases; unmatched junction nucleotides: 3. There are 13 residues in the CDR3. The DNA for the CDR3 is TGTGCCAGCAGCCTCAGGGGGGACTATGGCTACACCTTC. As protein: CASSLRGDYGYTF.

This rearrangement joins TRBV5-4 to TRBJ2-7, with 10 bases fitting TRBD2. CDR1 is SGHNT and CDR2 is YYREEE in the germline V gene (reference sequence). The CDR3 is 14 residues long. The V segment lost 0 bases and the J segment 5 bases; nucleotides outside the gene matches: 2. The CDR3 DNA follows: TGTGCCAGCAGCTTGGAGCTAGCGGGAGACGAGCAGTACTTC. Protein product: CASSLELAGDEQYF.

This sequence joins TRBV28 and TRBJ2-7; 11 positions agree with TRBD1. The J segment lost 3 bases and the V segment lost 5 bases, leaving 6 bases of the junction unmatched. Germline V gene lookup returns CDR1 MDHEN and CDR2 SYDVKM. The CDR3 extends over 15 amino acids. CDR3 sequence (DNA): TGTGCCAGCAGTCGATCCGGGACAGGGGGCTACGAGCAGTACTTC. It codes for CASSRSGTGGYEQYF.

The chain employs TRBV6-1 and TRBJ2-1, with D perhaps matching TRBD1 (6 bases). This CDR3 has 15 residues. CDR1 is MNHNS, CDR2 SASEGT, per germline. Trimming pared 5 bases from V and 0 bases from J, leaving 11 bases between. Here the CDR3 reads CASSPDRSSYNEQFF. The CDR3 bases are TGTGCCAGCAGTCCCGACAGGAGCTCCTACAATGAGCAGTTCTTC.

This clone occurred once. This chain links TRBV7-2 with TRBJ2-7; D may be TRBD1 (6 bases). In germline, CDR1 is SGHTA, CDR2 FQGNSA. The CDR3 totals 14 residues. Trimming took 5 bases from V and 2 from J, leaving 13 bases between them. The CDR3 loop reads CASSPRDRTYEQYF. The CDR3, as DNA: TGTGCCAGCAGCCCGAGAGACAGGACCTACGAGCAGTACTTC.

The chain couples TRBV5-8 to TRBJ1-5, with 7 bases fitting TRBD1. The CDR3 covers 14 residues. V was clipped by 7 bases and J by 6 bases; unmatched bases: 10. Looked up from germline, CDR1 is SGHTS and CDR2 is YDEGEE. The CDR3 bases are TGTGCCAGCGGACCGATGACAGGGAGTCAGCCCCAGCATTTT. As protein: CASGPMTGSQPQHF.

The rearrangement links TRBV6-1 to TRBJ2-7; 11 bases are a match to TRBD2. The CDR3 totals 15 residues. Germline values: CDR1 MNHNS, CDR2 SASEGT. V trimming: 5 bases; J trimming: 4 bases; junction bases outside the gene matches: 7. The CDR3 protein is CASSTSGRQLYEQYF. The CDR3, as DNA: TGTGCCAGCAGTACTAGCGGGAGACAACTTTACGAGCAGTACTTC.

This chain joins TRBV5-1 and TRBJ2-5; 8 bases are shared with TRBD1. Trimming removed 4 bases from V and 4 bases from J; junction bases left unmatched: 6. The CDR3 length is 14 residues. CDR1 is SGHRS, CDR2 YFSETQ, per germline. As DNA, the CDR3 is TGCGCCAGCAGCGGTGGACAGGGCTTAGAGACCCAGTACTTC. Translating it yields CASSGGQGLETQYF.

This clone came up a few times. The chain's CDR3 is CASTKGGNTGELFF. For the CDR3, the DNA is TGTGCCAGCACCAAAGGAGGGAACACCGGGGAGCTGTTTTTT. V and J are TRBV7-9 and TRBJ2-2; a weak D match, TRBD2 (5 bases). V gave up 7 bases and J gave up 1 base, with 10 bases separating them. The CDR3 loop spans 14 amino acids. From germline, CDR1 is SEHNR and CDR2 FQNEAQ (reference sequence).

This rearrangement joins TRBV5-8 to TRBJ2-6; 12 bases fit TRBD1. Germline V lookup: CDR1 SGHTS, CDR2 YDEGEE. The CDR3 spans 20 residues. J was trimmed by 2 bases and V by 2 bases; bases with no gene match: 11. CDR3 protein: CASSFRPGQGARTGANVLTF. In DNA form, the CDR3 reads TGTGCCAGCAGCTTTCGACCGGGACAGGGGGCGAGGACTGGGGCCAACGTCCTGACTTTC.

The chain is built from TRBV28 and TRBJ2-1; 11 nucleotides match TRBD2. CDR3 length equals 16 residues. Trimming at V came to 8 bases and at J to 10 bases, leaving 16 bases not matched to a gene. In germline, CDR1 is MDHEN, CDR2 SYDVKM. The CDR3 sequence: CASATKKTSGVGEQFF. DNA for the CDR3: TGTGCCAGCGCGACTAAAAAGACTAGCGGGGTCGGGGAGCAGTTCTTC.

This clone was detected only a few times. Within the sample, other DNA sequences also encode this same CDR3. The chain has TRBV28 and TRBJ2-7; D might be TRBD1 (6 bases). Germline-derived CDR1 and CDR2 are MDHEN and SYDVKM. The CDR3 spans 15 residues. Trimming took off 7 bases at V and 1 base at J, with 17 bases between the two ends. The CDR3 sequence: CASTFMGDTSYEQYF. The CDR3 nucleotides are TGTGCCAGCACTTTCATGGGGGACACATCCTACGAGCAGTACTTC.

CDR3 bases: TGTGCCAGCAGCGTAGTATGGGCAGAAACCGGGGAGCTGTTTTTT. Protein: CASSVVWAETGELFF. The J gene is TRBJ2-2, the V gene TRBV9; no clear D. The ends were cut back, 0 bases at V and 5 bases at J, with 11 bases in the middle. The CDR3 length is 15 residues. Per germline, CDR1 SGDLS and CDR2 YYNGEE.

The chain's CDR3 is CASSHPRQGSTNTEAFF. The CDR3 nucleotides read TGCGCCAGCAGCCACCCCCGACAGGGCTCTACCAACACTGAAGCTTTCTTT. J is TRBJ1-1 and V is TRBV5-1, with 7 positions matching TRBD1. The junction had 14 bases not matched to a gene; V was cut back by 4 bases and J by 2 bases. Germline V CDR1 and CDR2: SGHRS, YFSETQ. This CDR3 has 17 amino acids.

The rearrangement uses TRBV9 and TRBJ2-1; TRBD2 matches 8 bases. Germline CDR1 SGDLS, CDR2 YYNGEE. This CDR3 comprises 15 residues. Trimming at V came to 6 bases and at J to 6 bases, leaving 11 bases not matched to a gene. This chain's CDR3 is CASTLTGGRSNEQFF. The CDR3 bases are TGTGCCAGCACGCTCACGGGCGGGAGGAGCAATGAGCAGTTCTTC. Full variable domain (remainder filled in from reference TRBV9 and TRBJ2-1): DSGVTQTPKHLITATGQRVTLRCSPRSGDLSVYWYQQSLDQGLQFLIQYYNGEERAKGNILERFSAQQFPDLHSELNLSSLELGDSALYFCASTLTGGRSNEQFFGPGTRLTVL.

This sequence joins TRBV28 and TRBJ1-2; the D gene is possibly TRBD1 (6 bases). Germline V gene sequence: CDR1 MDHEN, CDR2 SYDVKM. The CDR3 consists of 13 residues. Trimming stripped 4 bases from V and 3 bases from J, with 9 bases between. CDR3 nucleotide sequence: TGTGCCAGCAGTTCCGGACAGCACTATGGCTACACCTTC. Amino acid sequence: CASSSGQHYGYTF.

This chain joins TRBV2 and TRBJ2-1; 8 bases fit TRBD1. Germline trimming cut 5 bases from V and 6 bases from J; bases unmatched to any gene: 12. The V gene's germline CDR1 is SNHLY and CDR2 FYNNEI. There are 16 residues in the CDR3. The CDR3 coding sequence is TGTGCCAGCAGTTTACGGACAGGGCGGAACGGCAATGAGCAGTTCTTC. Amino acids: CASSLRTGRNGNEQFF.

This clone showed up just once. The chain uses TRBV11-2 and TRBJ2-7; TRBD2 agrees at 7 bases. The CDR3 consists of 14 residues. Germline CDR1 is SGHAT and CDR2 is FQNNGV. Trimming took 1 base from V and 2 from J; bases not matched to a gene: 2. In nucleotides, the CDR3 is TGTGCCAGCAGCTTAGGCGGGAGTACCTACGAGCAGTACTTC. Residues: CASSLGGSTYEQYF.

V is TRBV18 and J is TRBJ2-7, with D hard to call. The CDR3 sequence is 14 residues long. The V gene's germline CDR1 is KGHSH and CDR2 LQKENI. V was cut by 3 bases and J by 2 bases, with 11 bases left in between. The CDR3 reads CASSPAAVTYEQYF. The DNA for the CDR3 is TGTGCCAGCTCACCCGCGGCAGTGACCTACGAGCAGTACTTC.

The V and J genes are TRBV5-1 and TRBJ2-1; TRBD2 agrees at 9 bases. Trimming cost V 4 bases and J 0 bases; bases outside gene matches: 11. This CDR3 comprises 18 residues. Germline V gives CDR1 SGHRS, CDR2 YFSETQ. Here the CDR3 reads CASSPLGSGGSSYNEQFF. The CDR3 region has the DNA TGCGCCAGCAGCCCCCTAGGGAGCGGGGGGAGCTCCTACAATGAGCAGTTCTTC.

V gene TRBV9 combines with J gene TRBJ1-6; D is ambiguous. Looked up from germline, CDR1 is SGDLS and CDR2 is YYNGEE. The ends were cut back, 0 bases at V and 7 bases at J, with 11 bases in the middle. This CDR3 has 15 residues. This chain's CDR3 is CASSVAPGTNSPLHF. The CDR3 nucleotides read TGTGCCAGCAGCGTAGCTCCGGGAACAAATTCACCCCTCCACTTT.

The J gene is TRBJ1-1, the V gene TRBV27, with 9 bases fitting TRBD1. Unmatched junction bases numbered 4, after V lost 5 bases and J lost 3 bases. This CDR3 comprises 14 residues. Germline V gene sequence: CDR1 MNHEY, CDR2 SMNVEV (reference sequence). In DNA, the CDR3 is TGTGCCAGCAGTGCCCGGGACAGGGACACTGAAGCTTTCTTT. Its translation: CASSARDRDTEAFF.

The chain recombines TRBV4-2 with TRBJ2-5, with 10 bases aligning to TRBD2. Germline CDR1 and CDR2: LGHNA and YNFKEQ. J was trimmed by 5 bases and V by 1 base; bases with no gene match: 7. CDR3 size: 16 residues. In DNA, the CDR3 is TGTGCCAGCAGCCAAGCTAGCGGGAGCGTTCTGGAGACCCAGTACTTC. Protein product: CASSQASGSVLETQYF.